This T cell receptor beta chain was profiled in a study of T cell responses to AZD1222 COVID-19 vaccine. Germline V gives CDR1 SQVTM, CDR2 ANQGSEA. Germline trimming cut 7 bases from V and 1 base from J; bases unmatched to any gene: 7. The CDR3 has 14 amino acids. Generated by immunoSEQ multiplex PCR, the TCRdb table keeps only in-frame clones and is missing some. This table holds more than 80,000 clones, approximately 83% found once. The source was peripheral blood, collected 28 days after the second AZD1222 dose. The clonotype comes from an adult who received the AZD1222 COVID-19 vaccine. The V gene is TRBV29-1, the J gene TRBJ2-1, with 7 bases lining up with TRBD2. The CDR3: CSAYGGGSYNEQFF. The CDR3 DNA follows: TGCAGCGCCTATGGGGGGGGGTCCTACAATGAGCAGTTCTTC.